The TCR beta chain described here comes from a study of blood T cell repertoires in COVID-19. On the study more broadly: PBMCs, B-cell-depleted T cells, or T cells were the source of the cDNA or gDNA that made up the material.

A single count supports this clone. Trimming cost V 5 bases and J 4 bases, with 8 bases left between them. The CDR3 consists of 12 residues. Libraries were prepared by immunoSEQ multiplex PCR; TCRdb keeps only in-frame clonotypes and omits some of them. The sample records around 55,000 clones, approximately 85% being singletons. The sequenced sample consisted of peripheral blood. V usage is TRBV12-3 or TRBV12-4 and J usage is TRBJ1-1; D gene unclear. This TCR derives from a human donor in a cohort sampled during active COVID-19. Here the CDR3 reads CASSNFGTEAFF. The CDR3 DNA follows: TGTGCCAGCAGTAACTTCGGCACTGAAGCTTTCTTT.